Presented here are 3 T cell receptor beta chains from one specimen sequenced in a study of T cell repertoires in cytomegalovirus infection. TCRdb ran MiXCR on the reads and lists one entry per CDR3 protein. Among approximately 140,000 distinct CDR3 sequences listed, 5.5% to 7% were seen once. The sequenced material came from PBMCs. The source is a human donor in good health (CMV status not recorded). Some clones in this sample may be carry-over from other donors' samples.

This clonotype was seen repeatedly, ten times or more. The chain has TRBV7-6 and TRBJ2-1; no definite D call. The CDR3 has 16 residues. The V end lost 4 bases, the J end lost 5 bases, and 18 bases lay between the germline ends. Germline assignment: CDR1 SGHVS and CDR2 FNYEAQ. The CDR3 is CASSSTRPPLNNEQFF. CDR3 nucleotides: TGTGCCAGCAGCTCCACAAGGCCCCCCTTGAACAATGAGCAGTTCTTC.

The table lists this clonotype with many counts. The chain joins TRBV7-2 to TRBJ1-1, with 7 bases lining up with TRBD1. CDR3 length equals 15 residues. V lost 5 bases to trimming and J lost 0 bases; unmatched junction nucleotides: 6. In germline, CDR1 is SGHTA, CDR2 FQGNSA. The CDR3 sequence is CASSPTQGLNTEAFF. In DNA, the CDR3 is TGTGCCAGCAGCCCGACACAGGGGTTGAACACTGAAGCTTTCTTT.

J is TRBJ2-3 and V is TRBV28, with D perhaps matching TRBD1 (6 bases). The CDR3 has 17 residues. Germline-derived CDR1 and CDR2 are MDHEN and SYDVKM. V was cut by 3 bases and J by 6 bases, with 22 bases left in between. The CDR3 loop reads CASSLPRGRDTPDTQYF. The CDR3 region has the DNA TGTGCCAGCAGTTTGCCTAGAGGCCGGGACACCCCGGATACGCAGTATTTT.